Sequencing of this T cell receptor beta chain was carried out in a study of control samples from healthy donors and cancer patients. Method: immunoSEQ multiplex PCR; TCRdb's copy keeps in-frame clones and lacks some. The table has roughly 41,000 clones, 90% to 95% seen once. The germline V gene encodes CDR1 ENHRY and CDR2 SYGVKD. This CDR3 has 14 residues. V lost 6 bases to trimming and J lost 2 bases; unmatched junction nucleotides: 1. The receptor's source is a man between 60 and 75 years old in good health. Sequencing input: blood. The chain uses TRBV10-3 and TRBJ2-2; 9 bases map to TRBD1. Here the CDR3 DNA reads TGTGCCATCAGACAGGGGGCAAACACCGGGGAGCTGTTTTTT. It yields the protein CAIRQGANTGELFF.